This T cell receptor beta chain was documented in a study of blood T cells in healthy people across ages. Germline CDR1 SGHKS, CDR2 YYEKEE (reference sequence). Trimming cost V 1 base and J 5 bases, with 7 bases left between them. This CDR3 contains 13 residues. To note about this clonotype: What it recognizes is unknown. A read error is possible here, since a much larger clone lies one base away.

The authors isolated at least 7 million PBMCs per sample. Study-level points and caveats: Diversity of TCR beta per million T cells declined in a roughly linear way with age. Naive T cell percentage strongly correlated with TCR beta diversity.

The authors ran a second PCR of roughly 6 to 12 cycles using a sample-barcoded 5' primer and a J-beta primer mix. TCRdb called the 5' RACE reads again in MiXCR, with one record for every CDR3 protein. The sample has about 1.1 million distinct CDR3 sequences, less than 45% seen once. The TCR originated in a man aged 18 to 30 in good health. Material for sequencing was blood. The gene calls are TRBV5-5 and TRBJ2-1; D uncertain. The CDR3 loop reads CASSLPTNNEQFF. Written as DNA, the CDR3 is TGTGCCAGCAGCTTGCCTACTAACAATGAGCAGTTCTTC.